This T cell receptor beta chain was identified in a study of T cells in women clearing cervical HPV infection. The table came from immunoSEQ multiplex PCR; TCRdb's copy has only in-frame clones and leaves some out. The sample table includes under 20,000 clones. Of note for this clone: The read stops 3 residues short of the end of the CDR3; the missing end is completed from the germline J gene.

Between the trimmed V and J ends, which lost 0 bases and 7 bases, there was a span of 12 bases. In germline, CDR1 is DFQATT, CDR2 SNEGSKA (reference sequence). The CDR3 totals 13 residues. The sequencing sample was made of blood buffy coat. This chain connects TRBV20-1 to TRBJ1-1; maybe TRBD1 (5 bases). The TCR sequence derives from a woman aged 18-70 years with a cervical HPV16 infection that either progressed to CIN3+ or cleared (not recorded which). The CDR3 reads CSARDPGGIEAFF. CDR3 DNA (partial): TGCAGTGCTAGAGATCCGGGGGGAATTGAA.